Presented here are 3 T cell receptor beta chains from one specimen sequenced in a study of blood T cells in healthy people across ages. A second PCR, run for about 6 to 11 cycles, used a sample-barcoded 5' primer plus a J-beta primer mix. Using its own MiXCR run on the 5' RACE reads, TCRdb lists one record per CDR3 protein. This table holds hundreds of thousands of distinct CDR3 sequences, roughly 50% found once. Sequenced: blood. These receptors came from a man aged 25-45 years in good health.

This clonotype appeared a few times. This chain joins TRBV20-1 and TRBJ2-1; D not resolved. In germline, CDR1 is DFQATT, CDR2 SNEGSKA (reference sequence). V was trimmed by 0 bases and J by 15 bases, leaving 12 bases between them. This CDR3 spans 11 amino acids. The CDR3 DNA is TGCAGTGCTAGAGATCCCCCTTGGGCGTTCTTC. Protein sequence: CSARDPPWAFF.

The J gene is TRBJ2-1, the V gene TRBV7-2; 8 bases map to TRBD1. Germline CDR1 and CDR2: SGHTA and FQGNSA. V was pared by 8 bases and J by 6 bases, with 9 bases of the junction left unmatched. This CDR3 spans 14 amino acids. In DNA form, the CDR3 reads TGTGCCAGCGGTCGGGACAGGACTTCCAATGAGCAGTTCTTC. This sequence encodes CASGRDRTSNEQFF.

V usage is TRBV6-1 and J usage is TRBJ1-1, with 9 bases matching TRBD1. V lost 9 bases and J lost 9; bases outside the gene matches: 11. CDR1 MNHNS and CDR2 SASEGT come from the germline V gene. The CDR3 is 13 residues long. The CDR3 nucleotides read TGTGCCAGTTACACCGGGACAGGGTATAAAGCTTTCTTT. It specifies CASYTGTGYKAFF.